This T cell receptor (beta chain) derives from a study of shared clonotypes between healthy human individuals. Around 32,000 T cell genomes, or about 0.2 ug DNA, went into the sorted-subset replicate PCRs. Study processing details: In the immunoSEQ data, sequences were junction-only and lacked quality scores, so filtering differed. Produced via immunoSEQ multiplex PCR; TCRdb's table is partial and in-frame only. V and J calls and clone size are given by that table; D and trimming were obtained from the DNA. This sample yields 2.3 million or so clones, of which 90% to 95% are seen a single time; about 0.39% belongs to the top ten. The CDR3 consists of 15 residues. CDR1 and CDR2 from the germline V gene are MNHEY and SMNVEV (reference sequence). The V and J ends lost 3 bases and 4 bases respectively, with 15 bases between them. A split of CD4+ cells into CD45RA+ naive and CD45RA-negative memory subsets was performed.

V is TRBV27 and J is TRBJ1-1; no clear D. Specimen: naive CD4+ T cells from PBMCs. As for subset: CD45RA+ positively selected. The source of this sequence is a man between 18 and 35 years old in good health. Some clones in this sample may be carry-over from other donors' samples. CDR3 in DNA: TGTGCCAGCAGTTTGATCTCCACCCGGAGCACTGAAGCTTTCTTT. The encoded protein is CASSLISTRSTEAFF.